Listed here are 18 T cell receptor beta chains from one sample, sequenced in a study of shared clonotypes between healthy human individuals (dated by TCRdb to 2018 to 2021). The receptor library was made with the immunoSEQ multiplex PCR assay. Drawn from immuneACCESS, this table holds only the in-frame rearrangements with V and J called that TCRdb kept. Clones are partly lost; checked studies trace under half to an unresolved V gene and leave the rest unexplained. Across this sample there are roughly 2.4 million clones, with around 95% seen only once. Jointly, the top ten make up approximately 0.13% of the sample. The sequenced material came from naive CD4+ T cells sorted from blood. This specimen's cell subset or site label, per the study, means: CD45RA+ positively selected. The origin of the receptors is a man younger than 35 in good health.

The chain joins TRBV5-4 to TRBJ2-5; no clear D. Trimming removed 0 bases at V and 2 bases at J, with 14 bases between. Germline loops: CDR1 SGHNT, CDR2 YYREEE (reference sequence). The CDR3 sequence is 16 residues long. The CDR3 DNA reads TGTGCCAGCAGCTTGGAAAAACGGACCTTACAAGAGACCCAGTACTTC. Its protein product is CASSLEKRTLQETQYF. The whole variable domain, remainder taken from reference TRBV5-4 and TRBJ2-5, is ETGVTQSPTHLIKTRGQQVTLRCSSQSGHNTVSWYQQALGQGPQFIFQYYREEENGRGNFPPRFSGLQFPNYSSELNVNALELDDSALYLCASSLEKRTLQETQYFGPGTRLLVL.

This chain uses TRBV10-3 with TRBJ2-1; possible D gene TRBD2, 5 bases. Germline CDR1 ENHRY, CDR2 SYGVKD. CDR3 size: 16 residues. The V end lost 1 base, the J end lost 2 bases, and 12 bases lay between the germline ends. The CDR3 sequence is CAISEYISGAYNEQFF. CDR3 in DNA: TGTGCCATCAGTGAGTATATAAGCGGAGCCTACAATGAGCAGTTCTTC.

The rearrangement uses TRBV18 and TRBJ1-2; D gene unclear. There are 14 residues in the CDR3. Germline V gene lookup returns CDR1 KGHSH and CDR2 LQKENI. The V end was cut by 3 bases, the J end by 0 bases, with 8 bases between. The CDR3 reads CASSPEHPNYGYTF. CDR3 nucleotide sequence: TGTGCCAGCTCACCCGAACACCCTAACTATGGCTACACCTTC.

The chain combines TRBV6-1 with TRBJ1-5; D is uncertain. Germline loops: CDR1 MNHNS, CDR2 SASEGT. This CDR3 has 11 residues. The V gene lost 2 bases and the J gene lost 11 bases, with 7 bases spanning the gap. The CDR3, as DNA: TGTGCCAGCAGTGAAATTTGGTCCCAGCATTTT. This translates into CASSEIWSQHF.

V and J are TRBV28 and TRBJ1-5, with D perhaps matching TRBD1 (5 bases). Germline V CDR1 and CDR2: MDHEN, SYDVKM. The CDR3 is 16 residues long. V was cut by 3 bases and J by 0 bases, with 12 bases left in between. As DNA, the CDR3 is TGTGCCAGCAGTTTTTTGACAGACTTTAGCAATCAGCCCCAGCATTTT. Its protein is CASSFLTDFSNQPQHF.

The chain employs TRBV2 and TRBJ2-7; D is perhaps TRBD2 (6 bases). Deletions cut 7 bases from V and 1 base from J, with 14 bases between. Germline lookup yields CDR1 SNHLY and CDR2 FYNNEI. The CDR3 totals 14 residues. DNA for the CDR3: TGTGCCAGCACCCGACTAGTAGTTTCCTACGAGCAGTACTTC. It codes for CASTRLVVSYEQYF.

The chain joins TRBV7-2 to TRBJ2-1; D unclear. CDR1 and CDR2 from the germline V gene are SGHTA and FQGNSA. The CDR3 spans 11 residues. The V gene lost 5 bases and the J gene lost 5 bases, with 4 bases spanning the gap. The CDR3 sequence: CASSGNNEQFF. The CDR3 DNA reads TGTGCCAGCAGCGGAAACAATGAGCAGTTCTTC.

The CDR3 bases are TGCGCCAGTTTCCGGGACAGGCAAGTGCTGAACACTGAAGCTTTCTTT. It yields the protein CASFRDRQVLNTEAFF. This chain connects TRBV5-1 to TRBJ1-1, with 8 bases matching TRBD1. After removal of 8 bases from V and 0 bases from J, the junction contained 12 bases not matched to a gene. Germline V gives CDR1 SGHRS, CDR2 YFSETQ. The CDR3 is 16 residues long.

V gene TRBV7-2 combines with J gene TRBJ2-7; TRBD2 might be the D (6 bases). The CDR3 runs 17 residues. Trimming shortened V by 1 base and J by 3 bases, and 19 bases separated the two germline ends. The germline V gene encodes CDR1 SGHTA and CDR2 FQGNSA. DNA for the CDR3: TGTGCCAGCAGCTTAGGGGGAGGCGGGCAGTTTATCTACGAGCAGTACTTC. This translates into CASSLGGGGQFIYEQYF. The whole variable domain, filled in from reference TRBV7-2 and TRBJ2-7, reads GAGVSQSPSNKVTEKGKDVELRCDPISGHTALYWYRQSLGQGLEFLIYFQGNSAPDKSGLPSDRFSAERTGGSVSTLTIQRTQQEDSAVYLCASSLGGGGQFIYEQYFGPGTRLTVT.

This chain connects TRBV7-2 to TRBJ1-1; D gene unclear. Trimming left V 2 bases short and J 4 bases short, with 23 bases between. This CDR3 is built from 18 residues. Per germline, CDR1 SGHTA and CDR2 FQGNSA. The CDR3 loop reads CASSLMGNMWMEGTEAFF. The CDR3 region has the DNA TGTGCCAGCAGCTTAATGGGGAACATGTGGATGGAGGGCACTGAAGCTTTCTTT.

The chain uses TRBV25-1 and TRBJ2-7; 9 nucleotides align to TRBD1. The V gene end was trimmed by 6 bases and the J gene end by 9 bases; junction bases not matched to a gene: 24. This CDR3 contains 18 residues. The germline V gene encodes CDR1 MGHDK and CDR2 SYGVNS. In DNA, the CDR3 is TGTGCCAGCAGCACCGGGACAGGGCTTCAAAACCCCTACGAAGGGCAGTACTTC. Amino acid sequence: CASSTGTGLQNPYEGQYF.

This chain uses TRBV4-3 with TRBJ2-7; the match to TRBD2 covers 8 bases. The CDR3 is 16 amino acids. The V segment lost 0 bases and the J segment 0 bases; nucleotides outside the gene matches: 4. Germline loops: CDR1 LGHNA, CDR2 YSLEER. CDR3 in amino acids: CASSQDSGASSYEQYF. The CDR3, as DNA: TGCGCCAGCAGCCAAGATAGCGGGGCGAGCTCCTACGAGCAGTACTTC.

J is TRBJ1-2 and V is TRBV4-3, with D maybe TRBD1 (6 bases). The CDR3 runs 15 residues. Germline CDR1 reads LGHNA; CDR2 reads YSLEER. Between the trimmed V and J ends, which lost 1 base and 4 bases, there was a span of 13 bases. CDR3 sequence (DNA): TGCGCCAGCAGCCAAGGCCTAGGAGGGGGCTATGGCTACACCTTC. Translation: CASSQGLGGGYGYTF.

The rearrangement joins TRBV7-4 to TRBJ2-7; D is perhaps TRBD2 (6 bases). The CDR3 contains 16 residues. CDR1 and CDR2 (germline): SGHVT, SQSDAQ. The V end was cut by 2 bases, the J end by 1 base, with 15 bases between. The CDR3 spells CASSLTGLPESYEQYF. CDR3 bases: TGTGCCAGCAGCTTAACGGGACTTCCGGAATCCTACGAGCAGTACTTC.

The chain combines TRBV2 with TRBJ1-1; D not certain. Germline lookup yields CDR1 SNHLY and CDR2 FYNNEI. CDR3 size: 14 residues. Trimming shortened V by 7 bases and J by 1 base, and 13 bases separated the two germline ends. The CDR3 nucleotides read TGTGCCAGCACTGCGGGAAAGGGGAACACTGAAGCTTTCTTT. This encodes CASTAGKGNTEAFF.

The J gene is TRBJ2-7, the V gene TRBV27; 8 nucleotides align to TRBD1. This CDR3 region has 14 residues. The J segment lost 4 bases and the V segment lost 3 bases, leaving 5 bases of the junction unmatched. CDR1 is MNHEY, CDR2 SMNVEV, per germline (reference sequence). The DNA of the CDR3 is TGTGCCAGCAGTTTCACAGGGGGAGTATACGAGCAGTACTTC. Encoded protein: CASSFTGGVYEQYF.

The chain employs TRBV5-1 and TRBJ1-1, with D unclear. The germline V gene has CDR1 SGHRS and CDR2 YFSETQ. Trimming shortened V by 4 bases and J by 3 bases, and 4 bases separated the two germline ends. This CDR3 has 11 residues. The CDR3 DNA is TGCGCCAGCAGCCAGGACACTGAAGCTTTCTTT. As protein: CASSQDTEAFF.

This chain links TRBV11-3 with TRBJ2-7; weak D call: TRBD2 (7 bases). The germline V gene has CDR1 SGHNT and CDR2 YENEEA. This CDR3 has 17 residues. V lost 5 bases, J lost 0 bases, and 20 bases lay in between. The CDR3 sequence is CASSRAGAGLPSYEQYF. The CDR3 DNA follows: TGTGCCAGCAGCCGCGCGGGGGCCGGTCTCCCCTCCTACGAGCAGTACTTC.